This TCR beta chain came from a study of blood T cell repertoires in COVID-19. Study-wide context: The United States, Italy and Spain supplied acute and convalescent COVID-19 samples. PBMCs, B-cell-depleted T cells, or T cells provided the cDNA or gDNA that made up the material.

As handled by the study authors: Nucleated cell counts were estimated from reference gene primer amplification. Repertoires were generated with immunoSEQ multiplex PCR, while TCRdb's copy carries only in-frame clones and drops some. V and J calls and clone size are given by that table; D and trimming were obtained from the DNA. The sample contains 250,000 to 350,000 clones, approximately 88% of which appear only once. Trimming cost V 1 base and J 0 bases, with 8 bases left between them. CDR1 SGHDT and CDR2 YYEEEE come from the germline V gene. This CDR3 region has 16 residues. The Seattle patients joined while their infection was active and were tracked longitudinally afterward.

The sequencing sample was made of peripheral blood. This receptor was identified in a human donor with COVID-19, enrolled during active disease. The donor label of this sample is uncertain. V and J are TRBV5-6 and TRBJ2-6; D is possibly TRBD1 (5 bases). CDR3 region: CASSLPRASGANVLTF. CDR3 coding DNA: TGTGCCAGCAGCTTGCCCAGGGCCTCTGGGGCCAACGTCCTGACTTTC.